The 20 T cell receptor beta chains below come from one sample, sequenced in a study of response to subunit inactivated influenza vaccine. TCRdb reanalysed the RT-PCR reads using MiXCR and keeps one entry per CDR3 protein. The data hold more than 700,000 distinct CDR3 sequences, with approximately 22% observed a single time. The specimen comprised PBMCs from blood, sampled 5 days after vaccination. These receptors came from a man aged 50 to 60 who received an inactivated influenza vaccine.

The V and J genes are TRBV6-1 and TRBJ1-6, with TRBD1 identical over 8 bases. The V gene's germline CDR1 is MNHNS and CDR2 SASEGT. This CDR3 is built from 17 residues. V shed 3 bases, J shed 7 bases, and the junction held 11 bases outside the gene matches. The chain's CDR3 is CASSDRDRRHWNSPLHF. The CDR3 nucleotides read TGTGCCAGCAGTGATAGGGACAGGCGTCATTGGAATTCACCCCTCCACTTT.

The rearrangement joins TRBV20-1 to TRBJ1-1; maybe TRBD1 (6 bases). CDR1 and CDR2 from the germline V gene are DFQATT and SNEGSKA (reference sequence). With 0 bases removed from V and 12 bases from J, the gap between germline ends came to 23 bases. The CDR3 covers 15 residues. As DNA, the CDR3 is TGCAGTGCTAGAGATCGGAAACAGGGAAACCGGAGAACTTTCTTT. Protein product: CSARDRKQGNRRTFF.

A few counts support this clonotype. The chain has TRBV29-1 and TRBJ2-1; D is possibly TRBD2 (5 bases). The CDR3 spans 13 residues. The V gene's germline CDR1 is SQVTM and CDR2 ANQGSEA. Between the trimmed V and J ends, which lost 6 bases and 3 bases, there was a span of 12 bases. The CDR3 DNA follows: TGCAGCGTAAGAGGGTTGAACTACAATGAGCAGTTCTTC. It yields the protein CSVRGLNYNEQFF.

The CDR3 DNA reads TGTGCCAGCAGCCGGAAAGGGACAGCAACTAATGAAAAACTGTTTTTT. Translation: CASSRKGTATNEKLFF. This chain joins TRBV7-8 and TRBJ1-4; 7 bases are a match to TRBD1. The CDR3 loop spans 16 amino acids. Trimming took 5 bases from V and 0 from J; bases not matched to a gene: 6. Per germline, CDR1 SGHVS and CDR2 FQNEAQ. The full variable domain, its missing parts supplied by reference TRBV7-8 and TRBJ1-4, is GAGVSQSPRYKVAKRGQDVALRCDPISGHVSLFWYQQALGQGPEFLTYFQNEAQLDKSGLPSDRFFAERPEGSVSTLKIQRTQQEDSAVYLCASSRKGTATNEKLFFGSGTQLSVL.

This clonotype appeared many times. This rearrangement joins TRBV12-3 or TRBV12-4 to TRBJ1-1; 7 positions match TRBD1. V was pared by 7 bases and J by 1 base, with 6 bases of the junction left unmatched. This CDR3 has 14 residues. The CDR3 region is CASTLDRANTEAFF. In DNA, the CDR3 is TGTGCCAGCACCTTAGACAGGGCGAACACTGAAGCTTTCTTT.

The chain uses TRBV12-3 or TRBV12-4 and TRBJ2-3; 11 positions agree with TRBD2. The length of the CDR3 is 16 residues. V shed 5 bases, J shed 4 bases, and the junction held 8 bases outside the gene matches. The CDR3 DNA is TGTGCCAGCAGTGATTCGGGACTAGCGGCGCCAGATACGCAGTATTTT. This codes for CASSDSGLAAPDTQYF.

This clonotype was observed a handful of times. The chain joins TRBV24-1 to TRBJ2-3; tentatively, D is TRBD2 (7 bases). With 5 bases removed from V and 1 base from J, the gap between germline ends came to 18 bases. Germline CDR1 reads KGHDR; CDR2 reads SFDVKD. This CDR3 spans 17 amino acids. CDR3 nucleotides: TGTGCCACCAGTGCCTTGGGGGCGAGCGGGGGCACAGATACGCAGTATTTT. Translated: CATSALGASGGTDTQYF.

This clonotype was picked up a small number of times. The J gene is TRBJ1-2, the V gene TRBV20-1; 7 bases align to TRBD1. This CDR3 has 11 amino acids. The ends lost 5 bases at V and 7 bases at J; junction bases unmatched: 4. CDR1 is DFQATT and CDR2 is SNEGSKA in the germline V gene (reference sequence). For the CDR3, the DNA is TGCAGTGCTCGGCAGGGGGGTGGCTACACCTTC. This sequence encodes CSARQGGGYTF.

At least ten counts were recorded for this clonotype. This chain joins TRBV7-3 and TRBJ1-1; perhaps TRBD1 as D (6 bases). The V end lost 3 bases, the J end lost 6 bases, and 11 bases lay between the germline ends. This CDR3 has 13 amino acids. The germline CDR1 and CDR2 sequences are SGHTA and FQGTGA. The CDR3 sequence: CASSFSGAAEAFF. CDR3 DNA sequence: TGTGCCAGCAGCTTCTCAGGGGCAGCTGAAGCTTTCTTT.

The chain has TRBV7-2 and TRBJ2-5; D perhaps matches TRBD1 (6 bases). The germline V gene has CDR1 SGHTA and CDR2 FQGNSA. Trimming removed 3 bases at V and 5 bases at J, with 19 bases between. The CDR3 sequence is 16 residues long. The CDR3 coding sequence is TGTGCCAGCAGCTTGTACGAGACCTGGGGGCAGGAGACCCAGTACTTC. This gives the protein CASSLYETWGQETQYF.

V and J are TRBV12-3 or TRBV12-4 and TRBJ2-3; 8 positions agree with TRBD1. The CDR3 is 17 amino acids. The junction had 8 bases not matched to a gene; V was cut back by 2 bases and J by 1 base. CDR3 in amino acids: CASSLSPGTGRTDTQYF. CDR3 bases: TGTGCCAGCAGTTTAAGCCCCGGGACAGGACGCACAGATACGCAGTATTTT.

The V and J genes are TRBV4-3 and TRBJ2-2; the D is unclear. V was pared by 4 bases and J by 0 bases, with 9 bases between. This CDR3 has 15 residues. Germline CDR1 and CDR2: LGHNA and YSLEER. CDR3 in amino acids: CASSRIGANTGELFF. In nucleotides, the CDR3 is TGCGCCAGCAGCCGAATCGGCGCGAACACCGGGGAGCTGTTTTTT.

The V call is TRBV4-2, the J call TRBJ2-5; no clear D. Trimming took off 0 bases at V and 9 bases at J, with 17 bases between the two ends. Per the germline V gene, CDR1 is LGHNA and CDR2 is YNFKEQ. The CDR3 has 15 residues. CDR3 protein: CASSQDPGHSNPQYF. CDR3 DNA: TGTGCCAGCAGCCAAGATCCAGGCCACTCAAACCCCCAGTACTTC.

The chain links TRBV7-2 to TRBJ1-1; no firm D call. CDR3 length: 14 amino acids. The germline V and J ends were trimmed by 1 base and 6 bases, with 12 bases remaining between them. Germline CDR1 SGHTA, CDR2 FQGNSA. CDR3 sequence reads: CASSLEGRLAEAFF. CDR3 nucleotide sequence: TGTGCCAGCAGCTTAGAAGGGCGTCTGGCTGAAGCTTTCTTT.

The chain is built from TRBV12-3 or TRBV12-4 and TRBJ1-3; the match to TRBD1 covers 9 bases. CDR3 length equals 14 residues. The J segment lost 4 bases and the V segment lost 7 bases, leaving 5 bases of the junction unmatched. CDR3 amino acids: CASNTGGIGNTIYF. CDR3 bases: TGTGCCAGCAACACAGGGGGCATCGGAAACACCATATATTTT.

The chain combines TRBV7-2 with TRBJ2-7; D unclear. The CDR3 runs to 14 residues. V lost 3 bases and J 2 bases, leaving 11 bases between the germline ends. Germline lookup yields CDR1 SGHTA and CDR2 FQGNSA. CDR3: CASSFIRATYEQYF. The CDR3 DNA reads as TGTGCCAGCAGCTTTATCCGCGCCACCTACGAGCAGTACTTC.

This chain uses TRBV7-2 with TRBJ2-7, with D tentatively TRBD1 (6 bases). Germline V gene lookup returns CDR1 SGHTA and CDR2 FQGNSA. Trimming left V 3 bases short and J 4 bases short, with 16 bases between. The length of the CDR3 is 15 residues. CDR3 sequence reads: CASSFLDRRNYEQYF. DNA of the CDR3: TGTGCCAGCAGCTTCCTTGACAGGAGAAATTACGAGCAGTACTTC.

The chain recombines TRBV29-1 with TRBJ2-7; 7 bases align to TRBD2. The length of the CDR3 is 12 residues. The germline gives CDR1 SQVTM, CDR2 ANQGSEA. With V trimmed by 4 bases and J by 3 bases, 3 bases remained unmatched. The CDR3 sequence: CSVASGIYEQYF. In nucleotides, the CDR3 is TGCAGCGTTGCGAGCGGGATCTACGAGCAGTACTTC.

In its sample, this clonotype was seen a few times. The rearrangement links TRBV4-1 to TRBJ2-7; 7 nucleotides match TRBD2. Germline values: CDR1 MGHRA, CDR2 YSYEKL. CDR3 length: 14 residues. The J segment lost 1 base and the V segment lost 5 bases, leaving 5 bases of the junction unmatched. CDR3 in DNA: TGCGCCAGCAGCTTCGGACTAGGATCCTACGAGCAGTACTTC. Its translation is CASSFGLGSYEQYF.

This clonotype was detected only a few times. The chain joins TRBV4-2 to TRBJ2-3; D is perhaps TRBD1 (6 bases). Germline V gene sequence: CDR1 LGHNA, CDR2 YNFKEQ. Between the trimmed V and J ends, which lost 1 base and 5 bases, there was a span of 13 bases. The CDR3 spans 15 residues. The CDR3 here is CASSQVSLGGDTQYF. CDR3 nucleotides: TGTGCCAGCAGCCAAGTATCCTTAGGGGGAGATACGCAGTATTTT.